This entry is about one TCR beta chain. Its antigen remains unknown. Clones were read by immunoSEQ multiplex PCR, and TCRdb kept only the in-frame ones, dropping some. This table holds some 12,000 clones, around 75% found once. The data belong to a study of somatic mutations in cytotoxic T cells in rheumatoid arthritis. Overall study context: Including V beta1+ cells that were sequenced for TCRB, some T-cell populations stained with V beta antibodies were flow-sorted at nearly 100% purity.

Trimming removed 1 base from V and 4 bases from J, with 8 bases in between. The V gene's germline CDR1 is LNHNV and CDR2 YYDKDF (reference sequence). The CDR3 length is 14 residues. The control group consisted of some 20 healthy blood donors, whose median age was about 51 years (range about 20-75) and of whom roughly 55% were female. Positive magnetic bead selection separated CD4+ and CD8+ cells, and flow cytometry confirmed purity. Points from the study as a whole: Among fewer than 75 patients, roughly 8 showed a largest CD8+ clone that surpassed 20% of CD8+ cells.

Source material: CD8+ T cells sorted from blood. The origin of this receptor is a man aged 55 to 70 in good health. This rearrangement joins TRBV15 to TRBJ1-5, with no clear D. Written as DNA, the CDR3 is TGTGCCACCAGCAGAGGCCTTGATAATCAGCCCCAGCATTTT. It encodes CATSRGLDNQPQHF.